The rows below give T cell receptor beta chains drawn from one sample of a study of persistence of HIV-infected CD4 T cells. Their antigen targets remain unknown. Clones were read by immunoSEQ multiplex PCR, and TCRdb kept only the in-frame ones, dropping some. The sample yields about 40,000 clones, 80% seen once. This specimen was CD4+ T cells sorted from PBMCs after roughly 19-hour stimulation, taken from a patient who received antiretroviral therapy. The source is an adult man with HIV who was CMV-seropositive. Both conserved end residues are part of each CDR3. The D gene is left open where the match is weak. Size is stated for part of the rows, as once, few or many counts, or as a class when the clone is expanded.

D: .; length: 13; V: TRBV12-5; size: .; CDR3: CASGSRYTGELFF
D: .; length: 13; V: TRBV19; size: .; CDR3: CASSMARWNEQFF
D: .; length: 13; V: TRBV5-1; size: .; CDR3: CASGTLNTGELFF
D: .; length: 13; V: TRBV27; size: .; CDR3: CASSLVPNSPLHF
D: TRBD1; length: 16; V: TRBV19; size: few; CDR3: CASLVGQGGRNTEAFF
D: TRBD2; length: 14; V: TRBV10-3; size: .; CDR3: CATRGGRTTYEQYF
D: .; length: 15; V: TRBV9; size: .; CDR3: CASSLGTPTNYGYTF
D: .; length: 13; V: TRBV6-5; size: .; CDR3: CASRAGSGNTIYF
D: .; length: 14; V: TRBV7-8; size: .; CDR3: CASSGRVAHYGYTF
D: TRBD1; length: 15; V: TRBV5-5; size: .; CDR3: CASSFLRDRTYEQYF
D: .; length: 18; V: TRBV18; size: .; CDR3: CASSPPGRPGGRTYEQYF
D: TRBD1; length: 16; V: TRBV6-6; size: .; CDR3: CASSLLGQGENSPLHF
D: TRBD2; length: 17; V: TRBV3-1/TRBV3-2; size: once; CDR3: CASSSTSGGANGNEQFF
D: .; length: 15; V: TRBV6-5; size: .; CDR3: CASSYSLKGYTEAFF
D: TRBD2; length: 13; V: TRBV11-1; size: .; CDR3: CASSLASRGTKFF
D: .; length: 10; V: TRBV2; size: .; CDR3: CASSDGLQFF
D: .; length: 14; V: TRBV7-2; size: few; CDR3: CASSPDVGSGGYTF
D: TRBD1; length: 14; V: TRBV2; size: few; CDR3: CASVPGQGAQPQHF
D: .; length: 16; V: TRBV19; size: .; CDR3: CASSISPGFVNSPLHF
D: .; length: 13; V: TRBV6-5; size: .; CDR3: CASSGGRSDTQYF
D: .; length: 16; V: TRBV7-8; size: .; CDR3: CASSLGGRVTDTEAFF
D: .; length: 12; V: TRBV4-2; size: few; CDR3: CASSYRGDTQYF
D: .; length: 15; V: TRBV10-1; size: .; CDR3: CASSESQQSTDTQYF
D: .; length: 17; V: TRBV5-1; size: .; CDR3: CASSLEGTGHSTDTQYF
D: TRBD2; length: 15; V: TRBV10-3; size: .; CDR3: CAISEGIAGADTQYF
D: .; length: 13; V: TRBV13; size: .; CDR3: CASSPDGNTEAFF
D: TRBD1; length: 14; V: TRBV27; size: .; CDR3: CASSLDRGGGELFF
D: .; length: 11; V: TRBV6-6; size: .; CDR3: CASSYYPNKHF
D: .; length: 16; V: TRBV5-6; size: .; CDR3: CASSHALALALDTQYF
D: TRBD1; length: 17; V: TRBV4-1; size: .; CDR3: CASSPGTGAFIRNEQFF
D: TRBD1; length: 16; V: TRBV7-8; size: .; CDR3: CASSLFSDREGQPQHF
D: .; length: 12; V: TRBV25-1; size: .; CDR3: CASSEGGETQYF
D: .; length: 15; V: TRBV6-5; size: .; CDR3: CASSPGLGAHHEQYF
D: TRBD2; length: 18; V: TRBV12-5; size: .; CDR3: CASGLVLAGGPNTGELFF
D: .; length: 13; V: TRBV5-4; size: .; CDR3: CATQPGRNTEAFF
D: .; length: 13; V: TRBV19; size: .; CDR3: CASSITSNSPLHF
D: TRBD1; length: 15; V: TRBV7-9; size: .; CDR3: CASSVDRGWDYGYTF
D: TRBD1; length: 16; V: TRBV28; size: .; CDR3: CASSPGTGGEGEKLFF
D: .; length: 14; V: TRBV19; size: once; CDR3: CASGPSGSNQPQHF
D: .; length: 14; V: TRBV27; size: few; CDR3: CASSLRGRHEKLFF
D: TRBD1; length: 17; V: TRBV7-2; size: few; CDR3: CASSLGFGTGGADTQYF
D: TRBD1; length: 13; V: TRBV12-3/TRBV12-4; size: .; CDR3: CASSSGGGYEQYF
D: .; length: 13; V: TRBV7-9; size: few; CDR3: CASSTRPTGELFF
D: TRBD2; length: 15; V: TRBV25-1; size: .; CDR3: CASSEYRSGGNEQYF
D: TRBD1; length: 15; V: TRBV7-3; size: .; CDR3: CASSPRTGGNNEQFF
D: .; length: 16; V: TRBV6-5; size: .; CDR3: CASSYLQGRRSTEAFF
D: TRBD1; length: 15; V: TRBV6-5; size: .; CDR3: CASSYSGQGNTEAFF
D: TRBD1; length: 14; V: TRBV7-9; size: few; CDR3: CASSPQGLRATIYF
D: .; length: 15; V: TRBV7-9; size: .; CDR3: CASSPLANYGNTIYF
D: TRBD1; length: 16; V: TRBV2; size: .; CDR3: CASSLTGYMSNQPQHF
D: .; length: 13; V: TRBV6-5; size: .; CDR3: CASSLLSNQPQHF